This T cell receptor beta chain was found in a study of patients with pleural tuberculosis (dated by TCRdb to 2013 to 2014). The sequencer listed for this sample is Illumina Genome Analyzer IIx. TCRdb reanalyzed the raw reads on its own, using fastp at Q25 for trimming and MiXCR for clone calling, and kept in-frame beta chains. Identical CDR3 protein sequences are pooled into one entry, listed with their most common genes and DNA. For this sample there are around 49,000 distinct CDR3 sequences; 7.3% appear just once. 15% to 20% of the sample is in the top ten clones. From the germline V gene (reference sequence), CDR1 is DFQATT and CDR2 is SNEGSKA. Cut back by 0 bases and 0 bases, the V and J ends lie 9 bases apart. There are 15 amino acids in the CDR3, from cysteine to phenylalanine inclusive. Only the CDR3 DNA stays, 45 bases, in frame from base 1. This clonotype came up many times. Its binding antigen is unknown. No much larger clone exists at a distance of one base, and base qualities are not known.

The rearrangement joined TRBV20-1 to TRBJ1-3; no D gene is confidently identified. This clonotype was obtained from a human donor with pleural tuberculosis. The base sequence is TGCAGTGCTAGAGATCACCCGGGCTCTGGAAACACCATATATTTT. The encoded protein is CSARDHPGSGNTIYF.